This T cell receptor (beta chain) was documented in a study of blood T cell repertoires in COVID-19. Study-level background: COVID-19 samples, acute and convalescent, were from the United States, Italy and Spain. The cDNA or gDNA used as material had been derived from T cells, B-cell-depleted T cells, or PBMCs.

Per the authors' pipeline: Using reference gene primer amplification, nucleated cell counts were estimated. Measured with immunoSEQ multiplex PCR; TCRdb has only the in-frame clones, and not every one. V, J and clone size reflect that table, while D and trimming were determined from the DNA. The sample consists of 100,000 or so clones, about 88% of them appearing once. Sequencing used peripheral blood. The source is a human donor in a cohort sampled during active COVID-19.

CDR3 nucleotide sequence: TGTGCCAGCAGCTCCCCGGACTTTAGTGAGCAGTTCTTC. As protein: CASSSPDFSEQFF. This chain links TRBV11-2 with TRBJ2-1; a possible D gene is TRBD2 (5 bases). The CDR3 runs to 13 residues. The germline gives CDR1 SGHAT, CDR2 FQNNGV. The ends were cut back, 4 bases at V and 9 bases at J, with 13 bases in the middle.